The 30 T cell receptor beta chains below all came from one sample that was sequenced in a study of cytomegalovirus exposure and HLA in healthy donors. The PCR employed 60 Vbeta primers together with 13 Jbeta primers. Here immunoSEQ multiplex PCR was the method, and the copy in TCRdb shows in-frame clones only, minus some. The sample yields about 150,000 clones, roughly 77% seen once. Material: PBMCs. These receptors originate from a human donor in good health.

The chain links TRBV5-4 to TRBJ2-5; 8 bases are a match to TRBD2. Germline CDR1 and CDR2: SGHNT and YYREEE (reference sequence). This CDR3 region has 16 residues. Trimming cost V 4 bases and J 4 bases; bases outside gene matches: 12. The DNA for the CDR3 is TGTGCCAGCAGCGCCCCCCAAGTTCGGGGGGGAGAGACCCAGTACTTC. Amino acids: CASSAPQVRGGETQYF.

The chain couples TRBV9 to TRBJ2-3; 11 bases match TRBD2. CDR1 is SGDLS, CDR2 YYNGEE, per germline. The CDR3 extends over 18 amino acids. Trimming at V came to 0 bases and at J to 5 bases, leaving 11 bases not matched to a gene. The DNA of the CDR3 is TGTGCCAGCAGCGTAGCTAGAGGGCTAGCGGGGGGTCGAGATACGCAGTATTTT. The encoded protein is CASSVARGLAGGRDTQYF.

The chain employs TRBV2 and TRBJ2-3, with 12 bases matching TRBD2. In germline, CDR1 is SNHLY, CDR2 FYNNEI. This CDR3 region has 16 residues. J lost 9 bases, V lost 4 bases, and 11 bases had no gene match. The CDR3 region is CASSGASGGVLRTQYF. The CDR3 bases are TGTGCCAGCAGTGGGGCTAGCGGGGGGGTTCTTCGGACGCAGTATTTT.

The chain links TRBV7-2 to TRBJ1-4; 7 nucleotides line up with TRBD1. The CDR3 consists of 14 residues. The germline gives CDR1 SGHTA, CDR2 FQGNSA. The ends lost 6 bases at V and 8 bases at J; junction bases unmatched: 9. CDR3: CASRRAGGEEKLFF. The CDR3 nucleotides read TGTGCCAGCAGGAGGGCAGGGGGAGAGGAAAAACTGTTTTTT.

The J gene is TRBJ2-2, the V gene TRBV5-1; tentatively, D is TRBD2 (6 bases). The CDR3 spans 15 residues. Trimming cost V 0 bases and J 1 base, with 7 bases left between them. The germline V gene encodes CDR1 SGHRS and CDR2 YFSETQ. The CDR3 spells CASSLDGGNTGELFF. The CDR3 DNA sequence: TGCGCCAGCAGCTTGGACGGGGGGAACACCGGGGAGCTGTTTTTT. Full variable domain (rest looked up from reference TRBV5-1 and TRBJ2-2): KAGVTQTPRYLIKTRGQQVTLSCSPISGHRSVSWYQQTPGQGLQFLFEYFSETQRNKGNFPGRFSGRQFSNSRSEMNVSTLELGDSALYLCASSLDGGNTGELFFGEGSRLTVL.

The V call is TRBV6-1, the J call TRBJ2-7, with a tentative D call TRBD2 (5 bases). With 3 bases removed from V and 3 bases from J, the gap between germline ends came to 12 bases. From germline, CDR1 is MNHNS and CDR2 SASEGT. The CDR3 totals 14 residues. The CDR3 spells CASSDSGFNYEQYF. The CDR3 DNA reads as TGTGCCAGCAGTGATTCGGGGTTCAACTACGAGCAGTACTTC.

The rearrangement links TRBV7-9 to TRBJ1-5; tentatively, D is TRBD1 (6 bases). The CDR3 totals 14 residues. Per germline, CDR1 SEHNR and CDR2 FQNEAQ (reference sequence). Trimming removed 5 bases at V and 3 bases at J, with 11 bases between. The CDR3 bases are TGTGCCAGCAGCCAGACAGGTATCAATCAGCCCCAGCATTTT. Its protein is CASSQTGINQPQHF.

This sequence joins TRBV2 and TRBJ2-1, with D tentatively TRBD1 (6 bases). The CDR3 totals 13 residues. In germline, CDR1 is SNHLY, CDR2 FYNNEI. V was trimmed by 3 bases and J by 4 bases, leaving 7 bases between them. The CDR3 DNA sequence: TGTGCCAGCAGTGATAGGGGGTACAATGAGCAGTTCTTC. This encodes CASSDRGYNEQFF.

This clone was picked up a small number of times. The CDR3 protein is CASSPDRNNEQFF. The CDR3 nucleotides are TGTGCCAGCAGTCCGGACAGAAACAATGAGCAGTTCTTC. The chain combines TRBV27 with TRBJ2-1, with D tentatively TRBD1 (6 bases). Between the trimmed V and J ends, which lost 5 bases and 5 bases, there was a span of 10 bases. The CDR3 consists of 13 residues. Germline V gives CDR1 MNHEY, CDR2 SMNVEV (reference sequence).

This clone was seen a single time. The rearrangement links TRBV2 to TRBJ1-3; possible D gene TRBD1, 6 bases. Germline V CDR1 and CDR2: SNHLY, FYNNEI. The CDR3 length is 16 residues. V lost 7 bases, J lost 0 bases, and 16 bases lay in between. The CDR3 nucleotides read TGTGCCAGCATAAAAAGACAGGAATACTCTGGAAACACCATATATTTT. Amino acids: CASIKRQEYSGNTIYF.

The chain's CDR3 is CASSYDRSSYNEQFF. DNA for the CDR3: TGTGCCAGCAGCTATGACAGAAGCTCCTACAATGAGCAGTTCTTC. This sequence joins TRBV5-6 and TRBJ2-1; possible D gene TRBD1, 5 bases. Trimming shortened V by 3 bases and J by 0 bases, and 10 bases separated the two germline ends. The CDR3 extends over 15 amino acids. CDR1 and CDR2 (germline): SGHDT, YYEEEE.

The rearrangement uses TRBV10-2 and TRBJ2-7; D uncertain. Germline CDR1 is WSHSY and CDR2 is SAAADI. V gave up 2 bases and J gave up 3 bases, with 2 bases separating them. CDR3 length: 11 residues. The CDR3 DNA follows: TGCGCCAGCAGTGAGCTCTACGAGCAGTACTTC. Amino acids: CASSELYEQYF.

This clone was detected once. This chain connects TRBV7-9 to TRBJ1-4, with 7 bases identical to TRBD1. The V gene end was trimmed by 7 bases and the J gene end by 7 bases; junction bases not matched to a gene: 9. This CDR3 comprises 14 residues. Germline V gene sequence: CDR1 SEHNR, CDR2 FQNEAQ (reference sequence). DNA of the CDR3: TGTGCCAGCATCCGAACAGGGGAGGCTGAAAAACTGTTTTTT. This gives the protein CASIRTGEAEKLFF.

The chain has TRBV11-2 and TRBJ2-2; the D gene is possibly TRBD2 (7 bases). Per the germline V gene, CDR1 is SGHAT and CDR2 is FQNNGV. Trimming pared 1 base from V and 8 bases from J, leaving 14 bases between. This CDR3 is 15 amino acids long. The CDR3 sequence: CASSLGVGGLGELFF. The CDR3 DNA reads TGTGCCAGCAGCTTAGGAGTCGGGGGGCTAGGGGAGCTGTTTTTT.

The chain recombines TRBV5-5 with TRBJ2-1, with D possibly TRBD2 on 6 matching bases. The CDR3 is made up of 17 amino acids. V was trimmed by 0 bases and J by 6 bases, leaving 19 bases between them. Looked up from germline, CDR1 is SGHKS and CDR2 is YYEKEE (reference sequence). The CDR3 DNA is TGTGCCAGCAGCTTGGTTCAGGGCAGGACTACTTTCAATGAGCAGTTCTTC. Translating it yields CASSLVQGRTTFNEQFF.

The chain recombines TRBV7-9 with TRBJ2-5, with TRBD1 as a possible D gene (6 bases). The V end was cut by 4 bases, the J end by 5 bases, with 29 bases between. Germline loops: CDR1 SEHNR, CDR2 FQNEAQ (reference sequence). The CDR3 totals 19 residues. CDR3 amino acids: CASSSKFRDNLSMPETQYF. For the CDR3, the DNA is TGTGCCAGCAGCTCGAAATTCCGGGACAACCTTTCGATGCCGGAGACCCAGTACTTC.

Concerning this clone: At one end, the junction sequence differs from germline, possibly due to a read error. V usage is TRBV19 and J usage is TRBJ1-2, with unresolved D. Germline loops: CDR1 LNHDA, CDR2 SQIVND (reference sequence). CDR3 length equals 13 residues. Here the CDR3 reads CASSINEGYGYPF. The DNA for the CDR3 is TGTGCCAGTAGTATAAATGAGGGATATGGCTACCCCTTC.

V and J are TRBV5-6 and TRBJ2-7; no firm D call. V was trimmed by 0 bases and J by 3 bases, leaving 4 bases between them. The germline gives CDR1 SGHDT, CDR2 YYEEEE. This CDR3 is 12 amino acids long. CDR3: CASSLANYEQYF. CDR3 bases: TGTGCCAGCAGCTTGGCCAACTACGAGCAGTACTTC.

The chain joins TRBV19 to TRBJ2-2; 8 bases map to TRBD2. Per germline, CDR1 LNHDA and CDR2 SQIVND (reference sequence). J gave up 6 bases and V 3 bases, and 6 bases lay outside the gene matches. This CDR3 comprises 15 residues. The CDR3 is CASSIGGESAGELFF. The CDR3 coding sequence is TGTGCCAGTAGTATCGGGGGGGAGAGTGCCGGGGAGCTGTTTTTT.

The chain has TRBV21-1 and TRBJ2-7; the table's D call, TRBD2, was not checked against the DNA. TRBV21-1 is classified as a pseudogene. The CDR3 totals 15 residues. CDR3 nucleotides: TGTGCCAGCCCAGACACGGGGAGAGGATTTAGGGAGCAGTACTTC. Its protein product is CASPDTGRGFREQYF.

This chain links TRBV6-5 with TRBJ1-5, with TRBD1 identical over 10 bases. The CDR3 runs to 15 residues. The trim removed 3 bases at V and 7 bases at J, leaving 6 bases unmatched. Germline CDR1 reads MNHEY; CDR2 reads SVGAGI. The CDR3 nucleotides are TGTGCCAGCAGTTATAGGACAGGGGGGGAACAGCCCCAGCATTTT. Translated: CASSYRTGGEQPQHF.

The V gene is TRBV4-1, the J gene TRBJ1-6, with D perhaps matching TRBD1 (5 bases). This CDR3 is built from 17 residues. Germline V gene lookup returns CDR1 MGHRA and CDR2 YSYEKL. V shed 0 bases and J shed 4 bases, with 13 bases lying between them. The CDR3 is CASSQDPTGGYNSPLHF. As DNA, the CDR3 is TGCGCCAGCAGCCAAGATCCCACAGGAGGGTATAATTCACCCCTCCACTTT.

V usage is TRBV6-5 and J usage is TRBJ2-7, with 7 bases aligning to TRBD1. The germline V gene has CDR1 MNHEY and CDR2 SVGAGI. This CDR3 contains 12 residues. The trim removed 6 bases at V and 8 bases at J, leaving 7 bases unmatched. As DNA, the CDR3 is TGTGCCAGCAGGCGAACAGGGGACCAGCAGTACTTC. Translating gives CASRRTGDQQYF.

The chain has TRBV5-6 and TRBJ1-1; D is ambiguous. The CDR3 runs to 13 residues. The V end lost 2 bases, the J end lost 4 bases, and 9 bases lay between the germline ends. In germline, CDR1 is SGHDT, CDR2 YYEEEE. The chain's CDR3 is CASSFTRFTEAFF. The CDR3 coding sequence is TGTGCCAGCAGCTTTACAAGATTCACTGAAGCTTTCTTT.

Only a few counts were recorded for this clone. V is TRBV6-5 and J is TRBJ1-3; the match to TRBD1 covers 7 bases. CDR3 length equals 15 residues. V was pared by 4 bases and J by 4 bases, with 7 bases of the junction left unmatched. Germline V gene sequence: CDR1 MNHEY, CDR2 SVGAGI. CDR3 sequence: CASSSVTGVGNTIYF. The CDR3 coding sequence is TGTGCCAGCAGTTCCGTTACAGGGGTCGGAAACACCATATATTTT.

The rearrangement joins TRBV27 to TRBJ2-1; the D gene is possibly TRBD2 (6 bases). Trimming took off 5 bases at V and 0 bases at J, with 14 bases between the two ends. In germline, CDR1 is MNHEY, CDR2 SMNVEV (reference sequence). This CDR3 has 16 residues. The CDR3 is CASSQYRGSSYNEQFF. The DNA of the CDR3 is TGTGCCAGCAGTCAATATCGGGGGAGCTCCTACAATGAGCAGTTCTTC.

This clone showed up just once. This CDR3 is CSVETTGSSYEQYF. DNA of the CDR3: TGCAGCGTTGAAACGACAGGCAGCTCCTACGAGCAGTACTTC. V usage is TRBV29-1 and J usage is TRBJ2-7; D is perhaps TRBD1 (6 bases). This CDR3 is 14 amino acids long. The V gene's germline CDR1 is SQVTM and CDR2 ANQGSEA. Trimming shortened V by 2 bases and J by 0 bases, and 11 bases separated the two germline ends.

V is TRBV15 and J is TRBJ2-3, with a weak D call TRBD1 (6 bases). Trimming pared 5 bases from V and 3 bases from J, leaving 21 bases between. Germline V gene sequence: CDR1 LNHNV, CDR2 YYDKDF (reference sequence). The CDR3 consists of 17 residues. CDR3 in amino acids: CATSGLQGPNLTDTQYF. CDR3 nucleotides: TGTGCCACCAGCGGATTACAGGGCCCTAATCTGACAGATACGCAGTATTTT. The whole variable domain, filled in from reference TRBV15 and TRBJ2-3, reads DAMVIQNPRYQVTQFGKPVTLSCSQTLNHNVMYWYQQKSSQAPKLLFHYYDKDFNNEADTPDNFQSRRPNTSFCFLDIRSPGLGDTAMYLCATSGLQGPNLTDTQYFGPGTRLTVL.

Only one count was recorded for this clone. The chain has TRBV7-2 and TRBJ1-2; TRBD1 might be the D (6 bases). The CDR3 is made up of 12 amino acids. The germline V and J ends were trimmed by 4 bases and 8 bases, with 11 bases remaining between them. The germline gives CDR1 SGHTA, CDR2 FQGNSA. In nucleotides, the CDR3 is TGTGCCAGCAGCTACAGGGCGCCAGGCTACACCTTC. This codes for CASSYRAPGYTF.

The chain has TRBV7-3 and TRBJ2-3, with 12 nucleotides matching TRBD2. The CDR3 runs 16 residues. The trim removed 2 bases at V and 0 bases at J, leaving 0 bases unmatched. Germline CDR1 reads SGHTA; CDR2 reads FQGTGA. In DNA, the CDR3 is TGTGCCAGCAGCTTAGGGACTAGCGGGAGCACAGATACGCAGTATTTT. Translating it yields CASSLGTSGSTDTQYF.